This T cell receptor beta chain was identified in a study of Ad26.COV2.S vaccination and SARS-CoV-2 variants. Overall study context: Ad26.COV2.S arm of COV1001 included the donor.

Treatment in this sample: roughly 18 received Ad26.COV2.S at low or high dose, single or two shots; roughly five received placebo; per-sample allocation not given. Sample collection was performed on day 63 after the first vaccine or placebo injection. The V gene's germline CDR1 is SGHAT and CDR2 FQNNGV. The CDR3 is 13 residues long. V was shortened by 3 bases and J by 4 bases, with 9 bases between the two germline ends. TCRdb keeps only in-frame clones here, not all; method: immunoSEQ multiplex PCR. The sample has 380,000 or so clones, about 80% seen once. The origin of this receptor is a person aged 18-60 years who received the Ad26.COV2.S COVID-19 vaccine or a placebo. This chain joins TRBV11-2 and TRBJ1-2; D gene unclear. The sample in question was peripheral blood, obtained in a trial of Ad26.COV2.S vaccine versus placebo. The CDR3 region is CASSFGGVYGYTF. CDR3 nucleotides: TGTGCCAGCAGCTTCGGTGGGGTCTATGGCTACACCTTC.